This T cell receptor beta chain was sequenced during a study of human thymus T cells. This clone was counted once. The germline V and J ends were trimmed by 7 bases and 6 bases, with 19 bases remaining between them. The germline CDR1 and CDR2 sequences are SGHDT and YYEEEE. The CDR3 loop spans 14 amino acids. The table came from immunoSEQ multiplex PCR; TCRdb's copy has only in-frame clones and leaves some out. This repertoire shows about 60,000 clones, 94% found once; its top ten account for 6%. Sequencing used blood. The chain has TRBV5-6 and TRBJ1-1; D uncertain. The receptor was isolated from a boy under two years old with a congenital heart defect but otherwise immunologically healthy. The CDR3 DNA reads TGTGCCAGCTTGACATGGGGTTCCCCCCCTGAAGCTTTCTTT. Its translation: CASLTWGSPPEAFF.